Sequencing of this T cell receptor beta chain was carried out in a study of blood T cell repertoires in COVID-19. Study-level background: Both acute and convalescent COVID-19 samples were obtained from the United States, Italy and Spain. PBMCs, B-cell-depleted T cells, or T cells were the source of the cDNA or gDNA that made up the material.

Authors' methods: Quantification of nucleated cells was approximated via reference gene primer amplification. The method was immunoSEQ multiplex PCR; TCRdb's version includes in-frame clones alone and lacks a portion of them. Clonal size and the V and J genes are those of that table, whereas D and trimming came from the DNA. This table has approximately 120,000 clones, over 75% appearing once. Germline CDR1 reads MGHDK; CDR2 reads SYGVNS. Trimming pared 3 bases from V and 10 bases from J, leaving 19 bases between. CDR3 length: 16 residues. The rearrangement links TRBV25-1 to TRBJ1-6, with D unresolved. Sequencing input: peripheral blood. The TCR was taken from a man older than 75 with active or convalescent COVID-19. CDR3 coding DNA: TGTGCCAGCAGTGAGACTAAACATAGTTTAGGGTCACCCCTCCACTTT. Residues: CASSETKHSLGSPLHF.